The sample holds a few counts of the clone carrying this T cell receptor (beta chain). Live CD3+CD8+TCRalphabeta+ cells were sorted into four subsets by PD-1 and/or TIGIT. This specimen belongs to a study of circulating CD8 cells and anti-PD-1 response in melanoma. Study in general: Every 2 weeks, patients got 3 mg/kg nivolumab intravenously.

Each library started from 15 ng of total RNA using the QIAseq Immune Repertoire TCR panel. TCRdb independently ran MiXCR on the reads; one entry per CDR3 protein. In the table there are over 650 distinct CDR3 sequences, 7% of which are singletons. Germline V CDR1 and CDR2: MNHEY, SMNVEV (reference sequence). The CDR3 sequence is 14 residues long. Trimming removed 5 bases from V and 2 bases from J, with 13 bases in between. This receptor was taken from a human donor with melanoma. The V call is TRBV27, the J call TRBJ2-7; D may be TRBD1 (6 bases). The source material was CD8+ T cells from PBMCs, sampled at baseline or after one month of anti-PD-1 therapy (not recorded which). CDR3 amino acids: CASSPGVDPYEQYF. For the CDR3, the DNA is TGTGCCAGCAGTCCAGGGGTGGACCCCTACGAGCAGTACTTC.